These T cell receptor beta chains were read from a single sample in a study of OX40 agonist ivuxolimab in advanced cancers. Profiling relied on immunoSEQ multiplex PCR, and the TCRdb table lists in-frame clones only, not all of them. The table shows just under 100,000 clones, with approximately 95% occurring only once. Sequenced here: CD4+ or CD8+ T cells sorted from blood, sampled in a trial of the OX40 agonist ivuxolimab. All receptors come from an adult with an advanced solid tumor such as melanoma, head and neck, liver or kidney cancer. CDR3s leave out the opening cysteine and the closing phenylalanine or tryptophan. D genes are given only for firm matches. Not all rows give a size; the values are once, few, many and, for expanded clones, a class.

v_call clone_size d_call cdr3_aa
TRBV29-1 - - SASTGSGEQTQY
TRBV9 - - ASSVGGRGYSPLH
TRBV15 once TRBD2 ATSRDLLGRETQETQY
TRBV2 - - ASRGYLTQGNTIY
TRBV19 - - ASSTHRLGKEKLF
TRBV5-1 - - ASSPRQGGSGANVLT
TRBV2 - - ASSAEPTEKLF
TRBV4-3 - TRBD1 ASSKMGQGNTEAF
TRBV2 - TRBD2 AMSGLGSPGELF
TRBV12-5 - - ASGLAPTDTQY
TRBV27 - TRBD2 ASSPAGLAYEQF
TRBV19 - - ASSLNQGSSYNEQF
TRBV7-2 - TRBD2 ASSSVSGGAGTQY
TRBV28 - TRBD1 ASRLQGPPYEQY
TRBV28 - - ASSFWIETQY
TRBV5-3 - - ASSWSIVSTGELF
TRBV19 - - ASSRDPRATDTQY
TRBV6-1 - - ASSELTTSTDTQY
TRBV7-2 - - ASSPGTAPNEQY
TRBV7-2 few - ASSLVGRGSSPLH
TRBV27 - - ASSPRGRETQY
TRBV5-4 - - ASSLGAGDTQY
TRBV7-8 - - ASSLDRVSGNTIY
TRBV5-1 - - ASSLVGRNSPLH